The 21 T cell receptor beta chains given below trace back to one sample, sequenced in a study of blood T cell repertoires in COVID-19. Measured with immunoSEQ multiplex PCR; TCRdb has only the in-frame clones, and not every one. The sample records 200,000 to 300,000 clones, roughly 89% being singletons. The sample consisted of PBMCs or T cells enriched from blood (not recorded which). The receptors originated from a woman aged 25-40 years who had recovered from COVID-19.

The rearrangement uses TRBV7-2 and TRBJ1-1; TRBD1 aligns across 7 bases. CDR3 length: 14 residues. Trimming took 5 bases from V and 1 from J; bases not matched to a gene: 4. Germline assignment: CDR1 SGHTA and CDR2 FQGNSA. The CDR3: CASSRAGGNTEAFF. The CDR3 nucleotides are TGTGCCAGCAGCCGTGCAGGGGGGAACACTGAAGCTTTCTTT.

This chain joins TRBV7-2 and TRBJ2-7, with no clear D. V was cut by 0 bases and J by 0 bases, with 3 bases left in between. The CDR3 totals 13 residues. Germline CDR1 is SGHTA and CDR2 is FQGNSA. CDR3 sequence: CASSLASSYEQYF. Here the CDR3 DNA reads TGTGCCAGCAGCTTAGCTAGCTCCTACGAGCAGTACTTC.

This clone was seen once. V gene TRBV2 combines with J gene TRBJ1-1; D call uncertain. CDR1 is SNHLY, CDR2 FYNNEI, per germline. The CDR3 has 13 residues. V dropped 2 bases and J dropped 10 bases, with 14 bases sitting between them. CDR3 nucleotides: TGTGCCAGCAGTGAACTATATTCGGGTGTAGCTTTCTTT. Amino acid sequence: CASSELYSGVAFF. The variable domain in full, with the rest retrieved from reference TRBV2 and TRBJ1-1, is EPEVTQTPSHQVTQMGQEVILRCVPISNHLYFYWYRQILGQKVEFLVSFYNNEISEKSEIFDDQFSVERPDGSNFTLKIRSTKLEDSAMYFCASSELYSGVAFFGQGTRLTVV.

The V call is TRBV5-6, the J call TRBJ2-1; D unresolved. The CDR3 runs to 13 residues. Per the germline V gene, CDR1 is SGHDT and CDR2 is YYEEEE. Trimming pared 0 bases from V and 4 bases from J, leaving 5 bases between. The CDR3 DNA reads TGTGCCAGCAGCTTGGCCAATTACAATGAGCAGTTCTTC. Protein: CASSLANYNEQFF.

This sequence joins TRBV25-1 and TRBJ2-1, with D possibly being TRBD2 (6 bases). The CDR3 consists of 16 residues. Trimming shortened V by 1 base and J by 4 bases, and 14 bases separated the two germline ends. CDR1 and CDR2 from the germline V gene are MGHDK and SYGVNS. In DNA, the CDR3 is TGTGCCAGCAGTGAATTTCGGGGGTTTGGGTACAATGAGCAGTTCTTC. Amino acids: CASSEFRGFGYNEQFF.

The V and J genes are TRBV28 and TRBJ1-1, with a possible D match to TRBD1 (5 bases). V was cut by 6 bases and J by 10 bases, with 18 bases left in between. Germline-derived CDR1 and CDR2 are MDHEN and SYDVKM. The CDR3 is 13 amino acids. CDR3: CASSLTGRDGAFF. CDR3 DNA sequence: TGTGCCAGCAGCCTTACGGGGAGGGACGGAGCTTTCTTT.

The chain couples TRBV5-4 to TRBJ2-4; 7 positions match TRBD2. Germline CDR1 reads SGHNT; CDR2 reads YYREEE (reference sequence). The ends lost 0 bases at V and 9 bases at J; junction bases unmatched: 9. CDR3 length: 15 amino acids. CDR3 nucleotide sequence: TGTGCCAGCAGCTTGGGGGCGGGAGAGGTTGGCATTCAGTACTTC. This sequence encodes CASSLGAGEVGIQYF.

This chain links TRBV6-5 with TRBJ1-3; 8 nucleotides match TRBD1. The J segment lost 4 bases and the V segment lost 2 bases, leaving 7 bases of the junction unmatched. The V gene's germline CDR1 is MNHEY and CDR2 SVGAGI. This CDR3 is 16 amino acids long. The CDR3 nucleotides are TGTGCCAGCAGTTACGCGACAGGGGCGAGCGGAAACACCATATATTTT. Translation: CASSYATGASGNTIYF.

This clone was recorded many times. The V call is TRBV11-2, the J call TRBJ1-2; TRBD1 is a possible D gene (5 bases). V shed 0 bases and J shed 4 bases, with 12 bases lying between them. The germline CDR1 and CDR2 sequences are SGHAT and FQNNGV. The CDR3 runs to 15 residues. CDR3 DNA: TGTGCCAGCAGCTTAGAGGTGGGGCCTCTCTATGGCTACACCTTC. This encodes CASSLEVGPLYGYTF.

The gene calls are TRBV28 and TRBJ2-2, with D maybe TRBD2 (6 bases). V shed 2 bases and J shed 7 bases, with 11 bases lying between them. Germline CDR1 is MDHEN and CDR2 is SYDVKM. The CDR3 extends over 14 amino acids. The CDR3 coding sequence is TGTGCCAGCAGTTTAGGAGGGCTTGGCGGGGAGCTGTTTTTT. Its translation is CASSLGGLGGELFF.

The V call is TRBV6-5, the J call TRBJ1-5; no clear D. CDR3 size: 15 residues. Germline CDR1 and CDR2: MNHEY and SVGAGI. V was cut by 5 bases and J by 5 bases, with 16 bases left in between. The CDR3 DNA reads TGTGCCAGCAGTCCCGGCGTGACTTCAGATCAGCCCCAGCATTTT. Translating gives CASSPGVTSDQPQHF.

This chain links TRBV6-5 with TRBJ2-1; 9 bases are a match to TRBD1. J gave up 6 bases and V 2 bases, and 8 bases lay outside the gene matches. Germline loops: CDR1 MNHEY, CDR2 SVGAGI. This CDR3 contains 16 residues. The CDR3 DNA reads TGTGCCAGCAGTTACCCTACCGGGACAGGGAGCAATGAGCAGTTCTTC. This codes for CASSYPTGTGSNEQFF.

V usage is TRBV20-1 and J usage is TRBJ1-1; D is possibly TRBD1 (5 bases). V was shortened by 4 bases and J by 6 bases, with 9 bases between the two germline ends. This CDR3 has 11 residues. Germline lookup yields CDR1 DFQATT and CDR2 SNEGSKA (reference sequence). DNA of the CDR3: TGCAGTGCTATCAGGGTATCTGAAGCTTTCTTT. Translating it yields CSAIRVSEAFF.

This clone was recorded only once. V usage is TRBV9 and J usage is TRBJ1-2; 10 positions match TRBD1. Germline V gene data show CDR1 as SGDLS and CDR2 as YYNGEE. This CDR3 has 17 amino acids. V dropped 0 bases and J dropped 1; count of bases not matched to a gene: 6. For the CDR3, the DNA is TGTGCCAGCAGCGTAGATGGGACAGGGGTCGTTAACTATGGCTACACCTTC. Translated, it gives CASSVDGTGVVNYGYTF.

The count of this clone is one. V gene TRBV7-6 combines with J gene TRBJ2-6; TRBD1 is a possible D gene (5 bases). CDR1 is SGHVS and CDR2 is FNYEAQ in the germline V gene. Deletions cut 0 bases from V and 1 base from J, with 7 bases between. The CDR3 runs to 16 residues. The CDR3 region is CASSLAAGSGANVLTF. The CDR3 DNA follows: TGTGCCAGCAGCTTAGCAGCAGGGTCTGGGGCCAACGTCCTGACTTTC.

The chain carries TRBV11-3 and TRBJ2-1; TRBD1 matches 10 bases. J gave up 9 bases and V 1 base, and 3 bases lay outside the gene matches. Germline assignment: CDR1 SGHNT and CDR2 YENEEA. This CDR3 contains 14 residues. CDR3 DNA: TGTGCCAGCAGCTTAGCGACAGGGGGCGGTGAGCAGTTCTTC. Translation gives CASSLATGGGEQFF.

This clone was counted a single time. The chain combines TRBV3-1 (or the pseudogene TRBV3-2) with TRBJ2-7; D is possibly TRBD1 (5 bases). The CDR3 sequence is 11 residues long. Trimming shortened V by 5 bases and J by 6 bases, and 8 bases separated the two germline ends. Germline assignment: CDR1 LGHDT and CDR2 YNNKEL (reference sequence). The CDR3 loop reads CASSSGIEQYF. Here the CDR3 DNA reads TGTGCCAGCAGCTCAGGGATCGAGCAGTACTTC.

The V and J genes are TRBV6-5 and TRBJ1-1, with a weak D call TRBD1 (6 bases). Germline CDR1 and CDR2: MNHEY and SVGAGI. The germline V and J ends were trimmed by 7 bases and 5 bases, with 11 bases remaining between them. This CDR3 is built from 12 residues. CDR3 DNA sequence: TGTGCCAGCAACAGGGTTGGAACTGAAGCTTTCTTT. It specifies CASNRVGTEAFF.

The CDR3 here is CATSDRGIGSYNEQFF. The CDR3 DNA is TGTGCCACCAGTGATAGGGGTATCGGGTCCTACAATGAGCAGTTCTTC. V gene TRBV24-1 combines with J gene TRBJ2-1; weak D call: TRBD1 (5 bases). Germline CDR1 is KGHDR and CDR2 is SFDVKD. The CDR3 extends over 16 amino acids. V lost 3 bases, J lost 1 base, and 12 bases lay in between.

The rearrangement joins TRBV29-1 to TRBJ2-1, with D perhaps TRBD1 (6 bases). CDR1 is SQVTM and CDR2 is ANQGSEA in the germline V gene. This CDR3 is 16 amino acids long. With 2 bases removed from V and 0 bases from J, the gap between germline ends came to 14 bases. For the CDR3, the DNA is TGCAGCGTTGAAAGGGGGTCACAGACCTCCTACAATGAGCAGTTCTTC. This sequence encodes CSVERGSQTSYNEQFF.

This clone was seen a few times. This sequence joins TRBV5-5 and TRBJ1-5; perhaps TRBD1 as D (6 bases). The V and J ends lost 4 bases and 0 bases respectively, with 17 bases between them. Germline-derived CDR1 and CDR2 are SGHKS and YYEKEE (reference sequence). The CDR3 has 17 residues. This CDR3 is CASSPATGSYSNQPQHF. For the CDR3, the DNA is TGTGCCAGCAGCCCCGCGACAGGCTCCTATAGCAATCAGCCCCAGCATTTT. Full variable domain (rest looked up from reference TRBV5-5 and TRBJ1-5): DAGVTQSPTHLIKTRGQQVTLRCSPISGHKSVSWYQQVLGQGPQFIFQYYEKEERGRGNFPDRFSARQFPNYSSELNVNALLLGDSALYLCASSPATGSYSNQPQHFGDGTRLSIL.